These T cell receptor beta chains were read from a single sample in a study of T cell responses to AZD1222 COVID-19 vaccine. Measured with immunoSEQ multiplex PCR; TCRdb has only the in-frame clones, and not every one. This table holds approximately 77,000 clones, approximately 90% found once. Material: peripheral blood, obtained on day 0 of MenACWY control vaccination. The receptors were gathered from an adult in good health. The CDR3 runs from the conserved cysteine through the conserved F or W. A D gene is named only where the DNA matches it firmly. Not every row has a clone size; where given, it reads once, few, many or a size class.

abundance	v_gene	j_gene	d_gene	CDR3aa	CDR3nt
.	TRBV2	TRBJ1-1	.	CASRGGGPGIGAFF	TGTGCCAGCAGGGGGGGAGGGCCCGGAATTGGAGCTTTCTTT
.	TRBV7-6	TRBJ2-7	TRBD2	CASSLVASGGYEQYF	TGTGCCAGCAGCTTAGTCGCTAGCGGGGGCTACGAGCAGTACTTC
.	TRBV7-2	TRBJ1-3	.	CASSLGGTGNTIYF	TGTGCCAGCAGCTTAGGGGGAACTGGAAACACCATATATTTT
.	TRBV28	TRBJ2-2	.	CASSPVTGNLAGELFF	TGTGCCAGCAGTCCCGTAACAGGGAACTTAGCCGGGGAGCTGTTTTTT
.	TRBV27	TRBJ2-7	.	CASSLSYRAYEQYF	TGTGCCAGCAGTTTATCGTACAGGGCCTACGAGCAGTACTTC
.	TRBV19	TRBJ1-6	.	CASNRKTTYNSPLHF	TGTGCCAGTAACAGGAAGACAACCTATAATTCACCCCTCCACTTT
.	TRBV5-1	TRBJ2-3	TRBD1	CASSYRTGSADTQYF	TGCGCCAGCAGCTATAGGACAGGGAGCGCAGATACGCAGTATTTT
.	TRBV18	TRBJ1-1	.	CASSPSSEAFF	TGTGCCAGCTCACCTTCATCTGAAGCTTTCTTT
.	TRBV5-1	TRBJ2-1	TRBD2	CASSLVAAGGGYNEQFF	TGCGCCAGCAGCTTGGTGGCTGCGGGAGGCGGTTACAATGAGCAGTTCTTC
.	TRBV24-1	TRBJ2-5	.	CATSRGFEETQYF	TGTGCCACCAGCAGGGGATTTGAAGAGACCCAGTACTTC
.	TRBV27	TRBJ2-6	.	CASSFDGVRAGANVLTF	TGTGCCAGCAGTTTTGATGGCGTAAGAGCTGGGGCCAACGTCCTGACTTTC
.	TRBV19	TRBJ1-6	.	CASSSRRGGNSPLHF	TGTGCCAGTAGTAGCAGACGTGGGGGGAATTCACCCCTCCACTTT
once	TRBV28	TRBJ1-2	.	CASSFLQARGYTF	TGTGCCAGCAGTTTTTTACAGGCGAGGGGCTACACCTTC
.	TRBV5-1	TRBJ2-2	.	CASSLAGGGELFF	TGCGCCAGCAGCTTGGCCGGCGGCGGGGAGCTGTTTTTT
.	TRBV27	TRBJ2-7	TRBD2	CASSTRLAGSAYEQYF	TGTGCCAGCAGTACTAGACTAGCGGGGTCCGCCTACGAGCAGTACTTC
.	TRBV7-3	TRBJ2-5	TRBD1	CASSLRGTGQETQYF	TGTGCCAGCAGCTTAAGAGGGACAGGACAAGAGACCCAGTACTTC
once	TRBV3-1/TRBV3-2	TRBJ2-2	.	CASRGHWAGELFF	TGTGCCAGCAGGGGACATTGGGCCGGGGAGCTGTTTTTT
.	TRBV7-9	TRBJ1-1	.	CASSLAVTTEAFF	TGTGCCAGCAGCTTAGCGGTAACAACTGAAGCTTTCTTT
.	TRBV19	TRBJ1-2	.	CASKRGGRATNYGYTF	TGTGCCAGTAAGAGGGGGGGAAGGGCAACTAACTATGGCTACACCTTC
.	TRBV5-1	TRBJ2-1	.	CASSLVQGGAYNEQFF	TGCGCCAGCAGCTTGGTCCAGGGTGGCGCCTACAATGAGCAGTTCTTC
once	TRBV28	TRBJ1-2	.	CASSSGGGYGYTF	TGTGCCAGCAGTTCTGGGGGCGGCTATGGCTACACCTTC
once	TRBV7-6	TRBJ2-5	.	CASSFRGLETQYF	TGTGCCAGCAGCTTCCGGGGGCTGGAGACCCAGTACTTC
.	TRBV11-3	TRBJ2-1	.	CASSLMGGGDEQFF	TGTGCCAGCAGCTTAATGGGGGGTGGGGATGAGCAGTTCTTC
.	TRBV19	TRBJ1-1	.	CASSPTRGGTEAFF	TGTGCCAGTAGTCCGACCCGCGGGGGCACTGAAGCTTTCTTT
.	TRBV27	TRBJ1-4	TRBD1	CASSLWGTGEEKLFF	TGTGCCAGCAGTTTATGGGGGACAGGGGAGGAAAAACTGTTTTTT
.	TRBV10-3	TRBJ2-6	TRBD1	CAISDPDRGSGANVLTF	TGTGCCATCAGTGACCCGGACAGGGGCTCTGGGGCCAACGTCCTGACTTTC
once	TRBV18	TRBJ2-1	.	CASSPQGGLENEQFF	TGTGCCAGCTCACCACAGGGTGGATTGGAAAATGAGCAGTTCTTC
.	TRBV2	TRBJ2-5	.	CASSDRKAEETQYF	TGTGCCAGCAGTGACAGGAAAGCGGAAGAGACCCAGTACTTC